The 3 T cell receptor beta chains in this list originate from one sample, sequenced in a study of cytomegalovirus exposure and HLA in healthy donors (dated by TCRdb to 2016 to 2017). Receptor amplification or capture employed the immunoSEQ multiplex PCR assay. What TCRdb holds here is the immuneACCESS table cut down to in-frame rearrangements. Part of the clones is not present; checked against another copy, under half of the missing clones reflect an unresolved V gene, and the others are unexplained. This sample lists some 74,000 clones; approximately 93% were detected once. Less than 4% of the sample comes from the top ten. Sequencing used PBMCs. All receptors come from a woman aged 25 to 45 in good health and CMV-seronegative.

The chain recombines TRBV28 with TRBJ1-2, with 7 bases matching TRBD1. V was clipped by 3 bases and J by 3 bases; unmatched bases: 1. This CDR3 has 13 residues. Germline V gene data show CDR1 as MDHEN and CDR2 as SYDVKM. CDR3 residues: CASSFDRDYGYTF. The CDR3 nucleotides read TGTGCCAGCAGTTTTGACAGGGACTATGGCTACACCTTC.

The chain joins TRBV5-1 to TRBJ1-4; perhaps TRBD1 as D (6 bases). V lost 0 bases and J 3 bases, leaving 12 bases between the germline ends. Germline V lookup: CDR1 SGHRS, CDR2 YFSETQ. This CDR3 comprises 16 residues. CDR3 nucleotide sequence: TGCGCCAGCAGCTTGGAGGGGGGGGCGCCTAATGAAAAACTGTTTTTT. Encoded protein: CASSLEGGAPNEKLFF.

The gene calls are TRBV5-6 and TRBJ2-3; TRBD2 is a possible D gene (6 bases). Per germline, CDR1 SGHDT and CDR2 YYEEEE. This CDR3 is 14 amino acids long. The V gene lost 2 bases and the J gene lost 0 bases, with 7 bases spanning the gap. The CDR3 reads CASSFGTSTDTQYF. In DNA, the CDR3 is TGTGCCAGCAGCTTCGGGACTAGCACAGATACGCAGTATTTT. Supplemented by reference TRBV5-6 and TRBJ2-3, the full variable domain reads DAGVTQSPTHLIKTRGQQVTLRCSPKSGHDTVSWYQQALGQGPQFIFQYYEEEERQRGNFPDRFSGHQFPNYSSELNVNALLLGDSALYLCASSFGTSTDTQYFGPGTRLTVL.